This entry lists 21 T cell receptor beta chains sequenced from one sample in a study of monozygotic twins with inflammatory bowel disease. TCRdb re-called the 5' RACE reads; every CDR3 protein appears as one record, without DNA. Its table records about 300,000 distinct CDR3 sequences. Sequencing used blood. These receptors were collected from a human donor with ulcerative colitis or Crohn's disease, or a healthy co-twin of an affected twin (not recorded which).

The chain is built from TRBV10-3 and TRBJ2-7; with no DNA, the TCRdb D assignment of TRBD1 cannot be verified. The CDR3 covers 17 residues. Germline loops: CDR1 ENHRY, CDR2 SYGVKD. The chain's CDR3 is CATRWGGDRVSSYEQYF.

The CDR3 sequence is CASSFQGARAQYF. V and J are TRBV12-3 or TRBV12-4 and TRBJ2-3; absent DNA, TCRdb's TRBD2 call cannot be checked. The CDR3 runs 13 residues.

The V call is TRBV12-3 or TRBV12-4, the J call TRBJ1-1; as DNA is missing, the TRBD1 call by TCRdb cannot be tested. This CDR3 is built from 20 residues. This CDR3 reads CASSGRPHSRGDPMNTEAFF.

The chain employs TRBV24-1 and TRBJ2-2; lacking DNA, the TRBD1 call made by TCRdb goes unchecked. Germline loops: CDR1 KGHDR, CDR2 SFDVKD. CDR3 size: 14 residues. The CDR3 protein is CATSDHRDTGELFF.

The rearrangement uses TRBV11-2 and TRBJ2-4; TCRdb gives TRBD2 as the D gene, but with no DNA this cannot be confirmed. This CDR3 is built from 13 residues. Germline lookup yields CDR1 SGHAT and CDR2 FQNNGV. The CDR3 region is CASSSVGRNIQYF.

The chain carries TRBV9 and TRBJ1-1; TCRdb proposes TRBD1, but this gene call is untestable without DNA. CDR1 and CDR2 from the germline V gene are SGDLS and YYNGEE. This CDR3 spans 14 amino acids. The CDR3 sequence: CASSGLGTATEAFF.

The gene calls are TRBV6-4 and TRBJ2-1; the D call from TCRdb, TRBD1, cannot be confirmed without DNA. Germline values: CDR1 MRHNA, CDR2 SNTAGT. The CDR3 loop spans 13 amino acids. CDR3 region: CASSLLGGNEQFF.

The chain uses TRBV20-1 and TRBJ2-3; no DNA is available, so the TRBD1 call from TCRdb remains unchecked. The CDR3 has 13 residues. The germline gives CDR1 DFQATT, CDR2 SNEGSKA (reference sequence). CDR3 protein: CSARIPGADTQYF.

The CDR3 loop is CSARDPLRLGLGEQYF. The chain employs TRBV20-1 and TRBJ2-7; TCRdb's assignment of TRBD1 cannot be checked, as there is no DNA. The CDR3 is made up of 16 amino acids. Germline CDR1 is DFQATT and CDR2 is SNEGSKA (reference sequence).

The genes are TRBV18 and TRBJ2-5; TCRdb returns TRBD1, unconfirmable since there is no DNA. The CDR3 runs 15 residues. Germline loops: CDR1 KGHSH, CDR2 LQKENI. CDR3 protein: CASSPRRTDGETQYF.

The rearrangement joins TRBV20-1 to TRBJ1-1; the TCRdb call, TRBD1, lacks DNA for checking. Germline-derived CDR1 and CDR2 are DFQATT and SNEGSKA (reference sequence). This CDR3 has 11 residues. CDR3 region: CSDRPSTEAFF.

The J gene is TRBJ2-7, the V gene TRBV3-1; the D call of TRBD2 rests on TCRdb alone, since no DNA is present to check it. This CDR3 region has 16 residues. Germline V gene sequence: CDR1 LGHDT, CDR2 YNNKEL (reference sequence). The CDR3 protein is CASSHFGGRALYEQYF.

The chain links TRBV5-1 to TRBJ2-1; the D call from TCRdb, TRBD2, cannot be confirmed without DNA. The germline CDR1 and CDR2 sequences are SGHRS and YFSETQ. There are 15 residues in the CDR3. CDR3 loop: CASRPGLISYNEQFF.

The chain employs TRBV12-3 or TRBV12-4 and TRBJ2-3; TCRdb selects TRBD1, and the lack of DNA leaves this call unchecked. CDR3 length equals 14 residues. The CDR3 loop is CASSLRGVTDTQYF.

The J gene is TRBJ2-4, the V gene TRBV11-2; the TCRdb D gene call, TRBD1, has no DNA to confirm it. The length of the CDR3 is 15 residues. Per germline, CDR1 SGHAT and CDR2 FQNNGV. The CDR3 spells CASSVDRGIENIQYF.

The genes are TRBV7-7 and TRBJ2-2; the D gene TCRdb calls, TRBD1, cannot be checked with no DNA. The CDR3 runs 15 residues. Germline V CDR1 and CDR2: SSHAT, FNYEAQ (reference sequence). CDR3 loop: CASSASGANTGELFF.

The chain has TRBV18 and TRBJ2-1; absent DNA, TCRdb's TRBD2 call cannot be checked. The CDR3 runs to 17 residues. Per germline, CDR1 KGHSH and CDR2 LQKENI. CDR3 protein: CASSQVAGGARDNEQFF.

The J gene is TRBJ2-6, the V gene TRBV18; without DNA, the TCRdb call of TRBD2 cannot be checked. The germline gives CDR1 KGHSH, CDR2 LQKENI. There are 16 residues in the CDR3. This CDR3 is CASSPGGGSGANVLTF.

This chain joins TRBV7-9 and TRBJ2-1; TCRdb gives TRBD2 as the D gene, but with no DNA this cannot be confirmed. CDR1 SEHNR and CDR2 FQNEAQ come from the germline V gene (reference sequence). The CDR3 runs to 15 residues. The CDR3: CASSLVGGRPPEQFF.

V and J are TRBV6-5 and TRBJ2-3; absent DNA, TCRdb's TRBD1 call cannot be checked. The CDR3 has 17 residues. From germline, CDR1 is MNHEY and CDR2 SVGAGI. CDR3 sequence reads: CASSYSRDRGRPDTQYF.

This rearrangement joins TRBV30 to TRBJ2-3; TCRdb picks TRBD1, but there is no DNA to check that call. The CDR3 contains 13 residues. Per germline, CDR1 GTSNPN and CDR2 SVGIG (reference sequence). CDR3 in amino acids: CAWSSKGVNTQYF.